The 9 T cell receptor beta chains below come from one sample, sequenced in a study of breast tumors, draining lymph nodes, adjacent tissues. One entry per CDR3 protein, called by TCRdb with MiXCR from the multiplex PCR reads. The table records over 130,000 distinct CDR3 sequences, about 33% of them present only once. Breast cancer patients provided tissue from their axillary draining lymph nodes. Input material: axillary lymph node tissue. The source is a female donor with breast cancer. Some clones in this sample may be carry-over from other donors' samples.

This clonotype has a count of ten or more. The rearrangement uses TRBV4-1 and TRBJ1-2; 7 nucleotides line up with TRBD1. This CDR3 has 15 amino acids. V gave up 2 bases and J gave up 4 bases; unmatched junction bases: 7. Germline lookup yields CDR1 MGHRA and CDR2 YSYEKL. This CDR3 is CASSQTPGTAYGYTF. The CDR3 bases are TGCGCCAGCAGCCAAACCCCCGGGACAGCCTATGGCTACACCTTC.

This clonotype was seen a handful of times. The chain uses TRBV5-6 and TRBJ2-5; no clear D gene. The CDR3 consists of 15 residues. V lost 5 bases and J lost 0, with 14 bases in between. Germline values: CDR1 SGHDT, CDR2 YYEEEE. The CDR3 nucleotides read TGTGCCAGCAGTCTGAACCAGGCACACCAAGAGACCCAGTACTTC. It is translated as CASSLNQAHQETQYF.

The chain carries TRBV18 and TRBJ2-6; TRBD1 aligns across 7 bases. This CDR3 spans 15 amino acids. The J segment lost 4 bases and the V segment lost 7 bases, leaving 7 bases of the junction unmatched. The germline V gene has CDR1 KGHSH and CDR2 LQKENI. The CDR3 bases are TGTGCCAGCTTGTACACAGGGGCCGGGGCCAACGTCCTGACTTTC. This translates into CASLYTGAGANVLTF.

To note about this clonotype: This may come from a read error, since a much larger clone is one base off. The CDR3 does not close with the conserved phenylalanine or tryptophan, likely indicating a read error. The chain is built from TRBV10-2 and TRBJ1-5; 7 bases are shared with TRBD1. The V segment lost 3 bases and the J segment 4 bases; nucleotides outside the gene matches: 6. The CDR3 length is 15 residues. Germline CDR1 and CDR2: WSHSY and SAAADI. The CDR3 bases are TGCGCCAGCAGTGAAAGGGACAGACGGAATCAGCCCCAGCATCTT. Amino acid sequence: CASSERDRRNQPQHL.

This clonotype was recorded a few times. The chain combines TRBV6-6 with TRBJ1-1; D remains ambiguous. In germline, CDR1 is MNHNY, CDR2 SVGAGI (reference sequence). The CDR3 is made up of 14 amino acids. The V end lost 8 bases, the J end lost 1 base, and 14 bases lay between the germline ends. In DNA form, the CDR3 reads TGTGCCAGCGGAACCAATATGGCGAACACTGAAGCTTTCTTT. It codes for CASGTNMANTEAFF.

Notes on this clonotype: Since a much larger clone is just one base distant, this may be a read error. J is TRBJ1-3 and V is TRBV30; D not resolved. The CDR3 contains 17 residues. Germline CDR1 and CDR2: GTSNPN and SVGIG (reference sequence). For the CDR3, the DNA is TGTGCCTGGAGTGTACCTGGCCGAGCCTTCGCTGGAAACACCATATGTTTT. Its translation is CAWSVPGRAFAGNTICF.

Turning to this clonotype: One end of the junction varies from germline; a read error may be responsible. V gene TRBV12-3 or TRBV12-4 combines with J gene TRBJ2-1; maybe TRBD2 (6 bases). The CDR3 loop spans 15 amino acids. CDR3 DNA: TGTGCCAGCAGTTTGCGCGGGGCCTCATATAATGAGCAGCTCTTC. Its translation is CASSLRGASYNEQLF.

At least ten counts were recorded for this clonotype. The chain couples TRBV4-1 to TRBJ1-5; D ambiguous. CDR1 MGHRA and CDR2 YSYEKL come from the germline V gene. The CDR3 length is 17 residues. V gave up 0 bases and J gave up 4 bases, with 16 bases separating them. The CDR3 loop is CASSQESAGLPNQPQHF. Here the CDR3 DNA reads TGCGCCAGCAGCCAAGAGTCCGCGGGGTTACCTAATCAGCCCCAGCATTTT.

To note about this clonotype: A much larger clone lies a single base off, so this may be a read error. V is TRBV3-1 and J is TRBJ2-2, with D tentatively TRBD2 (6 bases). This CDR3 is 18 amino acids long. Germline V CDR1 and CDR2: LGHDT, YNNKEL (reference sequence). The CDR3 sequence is CASQVGGDVILSTGGLFF. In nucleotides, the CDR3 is TGTGCCAGCCAAGTTGGGGGAGACGTTATACTAAGCACCGGGGGGCTGTTTTTT.